Listed here is a single T cell receptor beta chain. These data come from a study of blood T cell repertoires in COVID-19. Across the whole study: The samples span acute and convalescent COVID-19 from the United States, Italy and Spain. T cells, B-cell-depleted T cells, or PBMCs supplied cDNA or gDNA.

Trimming pared 2 bases from V and 7 bases from J, leaving 11 bases between. The CDR3 has 14 amino acids. Looked up from germline, CDR1 is LNHDA and CDR2 is SQIVND (reference sequence). TCRdb keeps only in-frame clones here, not all; method: immunoSEQ multiplex PCR. The sample yields roughly 240,000 clones, around nine tenths seen once. Specimen: peripheral blood. The TCR was taken from a woman aged 55-69 years who had recovered from COVID-19. The chain carries TRBV19 and TRBJ1-4; a weak D match, TRBD1 (5 bases). The CDR3 DNA reads as TGTGCCAGTAGTATAAGAGGAGGGGTTGAAAAACTGTTTTTT. Its protein is CASSIRGGVEKLFF.